Listed below are T cell receptor beta chains from one sample, sequenced in a study of T-cell memory formation after mild COVID-19. TCRdb independently ran MiXCR on the 5' RACE reads; one entry per CDR3 protein. The data contain 400,000 to 500,000 distinct CDR3 sequences, 24% of them singletons. Sequencing input: PBMCs or a T cell subset sorted from them (not recorded which). These receptors came from an adult woman who had mild COVID-19 (a few samples of this study predate the infection). Cell type and time point are not known. Both conserved end residues are part of each CDR3. The order of the fields is CDR3 DNA, CDR3 protein, J gene, D gene, clone size, V gene. D genes are given only for firm matches. Where a row states a size, it is once, few, many or the class of an expanded clone; other rows omit it.

DNA: TGCAGTGCTCGCAACCCTTACAGGGACTCACCCCTCCACTTT
CDR3: CSARNPYRDSPLHF
J: TRBJ1-6
D: .
size: .
V: TRBV20-1

DNA: TGTGCCAGCAGCTCCACCGGGACAGGGGGTTTTAGAGAGCAGTTCTTC
CDR3: CASSSTGTGGFREQFF
J: TRBJ2-1
D: TRBD1
size: .
V: TRBV6-2/TRBV6-3

DNA: TGCAGCGGGGTAGGGAAAGAGACCCAGTACTTC
CDR3: CSGVGKETQYF
J: TRBJ2-5
D: .
size: few
V: TRBV29-1

DNA: TGTGCCAGCAGCCGAGACAACTCTGGGGCCAACGTCCTGACTTTC
CDR3: CASSRDNSGANVLTF
J: TRBJ2-6
D: .
size: few
V: TRBV11-3

DNA: TGTGCCAGCAGCCACATCCTCGGACAGGGACACACTGAAGCTTTCTTT
CDR3: CASSHILGQGHTEAFF
J: TRBJ1-1
D: TRBD1
size: few
V: TRBV11-2

DNA: TGTGCCAGCAGGACCCTAGCGGGTTCCGAGACCCAGTACTTC
CDR3: CASRTLAGSETQYF
J: TRBJ2-5
D: TRBD2
size: .
V: TRBV6-2/TRBV6-3

DNA: TGTGCCTGGAGTGTTGTAGGGCCGACCTACGAGCAGTACTTC
CDR3: CAWSVVGPTYEQYF
J: TRBJ2-7
D: .
size: few
V: TRBV30

DNA: TGTGCCAGCAGCCCGACCGAGAGGGGAAGCCCCTACGAGCAGTACTTC
CDR3: CASSPTERGSPYEQYF
J: TRBJ2-7
D: .
size: .
V: TRBV12-3/TRBV12-4

DNA: TGTGCCAGCAGTTACTCGGGGGGAGGAAGACAAGAGACCCAGTACTTC
CDR3: CASSYSGGGRQETQYF
J: TRBJ2-5
D: .
size: .
V: TRBV6-5

DNA: TGCGCCAGCAGCTCGGGTTGGTCTAGGGGGGCCAAAAACATTCAGTACTTC
CDR3: CASSSGWSRGAKNIQYF
J: TRBJ2-4
D: .
size: .
V: TRBV5-1

DNA: TGCAGTGCTAGAGGTGGTGGGGGAGAGGATACGCAGTATTTT
CDR3: CSARGGGGEDTQYF
J: TRBJ2-3
D: .
size: .
V: TRBV20-1

DNA: TGTGCCAGCAGTCGCTCAGCTACAGGGAAAAGCTGGAACACTGAAGCTTTCTTT
CDR3: CASSRSATGKSWNTEAFF
J: TRBJ1-1
D: .
size: few
V: TRBV12-3/TRBV12-4

DNA: TGTGCCTGGAGGCCTTGGCAGGGCGGTGAGCAGTACTTC
CDR3: CAWRPWQGGEQYF
J: TRBJ2-7
D: .
size: few
V: TRBV30

DNA: TGTGCCAGCAGCCCCCCGGGACGGACCTACGAGCAGTACTTC
CDR3: CASSPPGRTYEQYF
J: TRBJ2-7
D: .
size: few
V: TRBV12-3/TRBV12-4

DNA: TGTGCCACCAGTGATTTTAAGGCTGGGGGGGGAACTGAAGCTTTCTTT
CDR3: CATSDFKAGGGTEAFF
J: TRBJ1-1
D: .
size: .
V: TRBV24-1

DNA: TGTGCCTGGAGATGGAAGCGGGAGCTGTTTTTT
CDR3: CAWRWKRELFF
J: TRBJ2-2
D: .
size: few
V: TRBV30

DNA: TGTGCCAGCGCTGCAGGGCATACGAACACTGAAGCTTTCTTT
CDR3: CASAAGHTNTEAFF
J: TRBJ1-1
D: .
size: .
V: TRBV6-5

DNA: TGTGCCAGCAGCTTGGATCAGGGCCCGCGATACTATGGCTACACCTTC
CDR3: CASSLDQGPRYYGYTF
J: TRBJ1-2
D: .
size: few
V: TRBV5-6

DNA: TGTGCCAGCAGTTACGAGGCAGGGTGGTTAAAAAATGAGCAGTTCTTC
CDR3: CASSYEAGWLKNEQFF
J: TRBJ2-1
D: .
size: .
V: TRBV6-5

DNA: TGTGCCACCAGCAGAGATCCCGATACGCAGTATTTT
CDR3: CATSRDPDTQYF
J: TRBJ2-3
D: .
size: few
V: TRBV15

DNA: TGTGCCAGCAGCCACAGGGGAGACTATGGCTACACCTTC
CDR3: CASSHRGDYGYTF
J: TRBJ1-2
D: TRBD1
size: .
V: TRBV6-5

DNA: TGTGCCTGGAGTGTATTTGGGGGCTTTCAGCCCCAGCATTTT
CDR3: CAWSVFGGFQPQHF
J: TRBJ1-5
D: .
size: .
V: TRBV30

DNA: TGCAGCGTTGAGACCCCAAGGAGGAGCTCCTACAATGAGCAGTTCTTC
CDR3: CSVETPRRSSYNEQFF
J: TRBJ2-1
D: .
size: few
V: TRBV29-1

DNA: TGTGCCTGGAGTCCGGGACTAGCGGGGGTCAATGAGCAGTTCTTC
CDR3: CAWSPGLAGVNEQFF
J: TRBJ2-1
D: TRBD2
size: few
V: TRBV30

DNA: TGTGCCAGCAGTTACCGGAGGACAGGAGCTAACTATGGCTACACCTTC
CDR3: CASSYRRTGANYGYTF
J: TRBJ1-2
D: TRBD1
size: .
V: TRBV6-5

DNA: TGTGCCAGCAGCCAGAAGGCTGGGGCCAACGTCCTGACTTTC
CDR3: CASSQKAGANVLTF
J: TRBJ2-6
D: .
size: many
V: TRBV3-1

DNA: TGTGCCAGCAGCGTAAGTCTGGGGACTAGCGGGAGGGGAAATGAGCAGTTCTTC
CDR3: CASSVSLGTSGRGNEQFF
J: TRBJ2-1
D: TRBD2
size: .
V: TRBV9

DNA: TGTGCCAGCAGCTTAACCCCTCCGCGGGGGGAGCTGTTTTTT
CDR3: CASSLTPPRGELFF
J: TRBJ2-2
D: .
size: .
V: TRBV7-3

DNA: TGTGCCAGCATTTCCCGACCTATTTGGCATAGCAATCAGCCCCAGCATTTT
CDR3: CASISRPIWHSNQPQHF
J: TRBJ1-5
D: .
size: .
V: TRBV2

DNA: TGTGCCAGCAGTTTGTACCGGAGCACAGATACGCAGTATTTT
CDR3: CASSLYRSTDTQYF
J: TRBJ2-3
D: .
size: .
V: TRBV12-3/TRBV12-4

DNA: TGTGCCAGCAGCTTTTTGATCGGGGGGACTTCACCCCTCCACTTT
CDR3: CASSFLIGGTSPLHF
J: TRBJ1-6
D: .
size: few
V: TRBV5-5

DNA: TGTGCCATCAGTCCTGCCCTTAAAGAGACCCAGTACTTC
CDR3: CAISPALKETQYF
J: TRBJ2-5
D: .
size: .
V: TRBV10-3

DNA: TGTGCCAGCAGTTTTGACTTATCCTACGAGCAGTACTTC
CDR3: CASSFDLSYEQYF
J: TRBJ2-7
D: .
size: few
V: TRBV12-3/TRBV12-4

DNA: TGTGCCAGCAGCGTAGTGGCTAGCGGGGGGTACAATGAGCAGTTCTTC
CDR3: CASSVVASGGYNEQFF
J: TRBJ2-1
D: TRBD2
size: .
V: TRBV9

DNA: TGTGCCAGCAGCCAAGGACTGCGCTCTGGGGCCAACGTCCTGACTTTC
CDR3: CASSQGLRSGANVLTF
J: TRBJ2-6
D: .
size: few
V: TRBV14

DNA: TGTGCCAGCAGCTCCCGGGACCGAAACATTCAGTACTTC
CDR3: CASSSRDRNIQYF
J: TRBJ2-4
D: .
size: .
V: TRBV7-9

DNA: TGTGCCAGCAGATCACTAGCGGTCAAAGAGACCCAGTACTTC
CDR3: CASRSLAVKETQYF
J: TRBJ2-5
D: TRBD2
size: .
V: TRBV27

DNA: TGTGCCAGCAGTCCCTCCGGACATAACAATCAGCCCCAGCATTTT
CDR3: CASSPSGHNNQPQHF
J: TRBJ1-5
D: .
size: few
V: TRBV27

DNA: TGCAGTGCTGGACAGGGGCGGGAGCAGTACTTC
CDR3: CSAGQGREQYF
J: TRBJ2-7
D: TRBD1
size: few
V: TRBV20-1

DNA: TGTGCCAGCAGTGAACAGGGAGGTACCGGGGAGCTGTTTTTT
CDR3: CASSEQGGTGELFF
J: TRBJ2-2
D: .
size: .
V: TRBV2

DNA: TGTGCCAGCAGCCGGGGCAGTAGCGGGGCCTCTAGCACAGATACGCAGTATTTT
CDR3: CASSRGSSGASSTDTQYF
J: TRBJ2-3
D: TRBD2
size: .
V: TRBV7-3

DNA: TGTGCCAGCAGCGGAGCGGGAGGGCGCACAGATACGCAGTATTTT
CDR3: CASSGAGGRTDTQYF
J: TRBJ2-3
D: TRBD2
size: .
V: TRBV9